This TCR beta chain was captured by sequencing in a study of early T cells in non-severe SARS-CoV-2 infection. Study summary: Chains were unpaired, as sequencing was done on bulk RNA from unsorted whole blood.

On this clonotype itself: The antigen is not known.

The V end was cut by 5 bases, the J end by 6 bases, with 14 bases between. CDR1 and CDR2 (germline): MDHEN, SYDVKM. The CDR3 contains 13 residues. Study findings and constraints: VDJdb matches were skewed toward anti-spike CD8 T cell responses.

Attached unique molecular identifiers marked individual cDNA molecules. One entry per CDR3 protein results from TCRdb running MiXCR on the 5' RACE reads. The sample yields 85,000 to 95,000 distinct CDR3 sequences, around a sixth seen once. The receptor was isolated from an adult who was a healthcare worker with PCR-confirmed SARS-CoV-2 infection or an uninfected control (not recorded which). The rearrangement uses TRBV28 and TRBJ2-7; tentative D call: TRBD1 (6 bases). The sequencing used whole blood, collected at baseline. CDR3 bases: TGTGCCAGCAGTGCCCAACAGGGAGCCGAGCAGTACTTC. Its protein product is CASSAQQGAEQYF.